This entry concerns a single TCR beta chain. The record originates from a study of shared clonotypes between healthy human individuals. Each unsorted PBMC replicate got 300 ng genomic DNA, roughly 30,000 genomes. Using immunoSEQ multiplex PCR, the repertoire was profiled, and TCRdb retains in-frame clones only, with some absent. The sample has about 470,000 clones, about 85% seen once. There are 14 residues in the CDR3. The germline V gene encodes CDR1 SGHKS and CDR2 YYEKEE (reference sequence). V was trimmed by 1 base and J by 11 bases, leaving 19 bases between them. This rearrangement joins TRBV5-5 to TRBJ2-7, with D maybe TRBD1 (6 bases). Sequencing input: PBMCs. The TCR originated in a woman between 40 and 55 years old in good health. Some clones in this sample may be carry-over from other donors' samples. Written as DNA, the CDR3 is TGTGCCAGCAGCTTGTTGGACAGTAGTACGAGGGAGTACTTC. Translated: CASSLLDSSTREYF.